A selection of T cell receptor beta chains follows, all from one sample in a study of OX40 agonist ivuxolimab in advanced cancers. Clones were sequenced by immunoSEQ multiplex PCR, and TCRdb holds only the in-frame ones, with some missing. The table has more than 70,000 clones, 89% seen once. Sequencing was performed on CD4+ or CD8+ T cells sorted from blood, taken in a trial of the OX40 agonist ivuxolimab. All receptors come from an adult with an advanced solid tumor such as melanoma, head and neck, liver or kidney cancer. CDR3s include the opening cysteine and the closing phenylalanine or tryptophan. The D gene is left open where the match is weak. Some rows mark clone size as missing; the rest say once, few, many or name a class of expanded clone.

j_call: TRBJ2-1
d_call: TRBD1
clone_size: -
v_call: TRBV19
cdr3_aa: CASSIRGREVSYNEQFF
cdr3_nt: TGTGCCAGTAGTATCAGGGGGCGGGAAGTCTCCTACAATGAGCAGTTCTTC

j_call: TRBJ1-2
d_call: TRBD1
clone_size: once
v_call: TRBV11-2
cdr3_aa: CASSEKTGQYADGYTF
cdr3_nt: TGTGCCAGCAGCGAGAAGACAGGGCAATACGCTGATGGCTACACCTTC

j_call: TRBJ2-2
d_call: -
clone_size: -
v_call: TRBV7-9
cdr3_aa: CASSGRAGNTGELFF
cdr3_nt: TGTGCCAGCAGTGGCAGGGCAGGCAACACCGGGGAGCTGTTTTTT

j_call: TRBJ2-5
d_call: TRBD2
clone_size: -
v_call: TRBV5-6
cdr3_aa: CASSSGTGGQETQYF
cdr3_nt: TGTGCCAGCAGCTCCGGAACGGGGGGACAAGAGACCCAGTACTTC

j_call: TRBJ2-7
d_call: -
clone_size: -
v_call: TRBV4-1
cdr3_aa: CASSQDAAGSSYEQYF
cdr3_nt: TGCGCCAGCAGCCAAGATGCAGCAGGGAGCTCCTACGAGCAGTACTTC

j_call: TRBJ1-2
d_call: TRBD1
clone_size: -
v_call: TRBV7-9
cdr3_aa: CASSLGGQGSRGYTF
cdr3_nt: TGTGCCAGCAGCTTAGGAGGACAGGGGAGCCGCGGCTACACCTTC

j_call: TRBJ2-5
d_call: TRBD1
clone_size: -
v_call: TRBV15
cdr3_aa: CATSRLPGTAQETQYF
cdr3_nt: TGTGCCACCAGCAGGCTTCCCGGGACAGCACAAGAGACCCAGTACTTC

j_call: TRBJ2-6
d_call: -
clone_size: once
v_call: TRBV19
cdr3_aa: CASRRAIGANVLTF
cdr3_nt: TGTGCCAGTAGACGGGCAATTGGGGCCAACGTCCTGACTTTC

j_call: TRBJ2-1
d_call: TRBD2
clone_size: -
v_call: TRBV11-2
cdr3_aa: CASSFSYLQLAGSYNEQFF
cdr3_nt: TGTGCCAGCAGCTTTTCCTACCTACAACTAGCGGGGTCCTACAATGAGCAGTTCTTC

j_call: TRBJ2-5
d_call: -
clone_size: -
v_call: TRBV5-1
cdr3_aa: CASSLDWRETQYF
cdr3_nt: TGCGCCAGCAGCTTGGATTGGCGGGAGACCCAGTACTTC

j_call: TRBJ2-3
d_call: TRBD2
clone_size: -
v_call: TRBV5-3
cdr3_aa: CARSPGTSGRPDTQYF
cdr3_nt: TGTGCCAGAAGTCCTGGGACTAGCGGGAGGCCAGATACGCAGTATTTT

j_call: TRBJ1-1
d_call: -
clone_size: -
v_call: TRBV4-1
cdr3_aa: CASSQGRGDITEAFF
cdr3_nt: TGCGCCAGCAGCCAAGGACGGGGGGATATCACTGAAGCTTTCTTT

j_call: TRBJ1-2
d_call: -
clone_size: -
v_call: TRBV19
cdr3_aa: CASKGLGQLYGYTF
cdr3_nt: TGTGCCAGTAAAGGCTTAGGACAGCTCTATGGCTACACCTTC

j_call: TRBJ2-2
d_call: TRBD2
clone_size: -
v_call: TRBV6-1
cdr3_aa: CAIDGTIVTGELFF
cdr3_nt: TGTGCCATCGACGGGACTATCGTCACCGGGGAGCTGTTTTTT

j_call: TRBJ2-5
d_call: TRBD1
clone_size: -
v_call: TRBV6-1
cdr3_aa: CASSLDRVSETQYF
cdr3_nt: TGTGCCAGCAGTTTGGACAGGGTATCGGAGACCCAGTACTTC

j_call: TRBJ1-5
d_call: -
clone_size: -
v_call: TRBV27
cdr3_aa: CASSLEGGDSNQPQHF
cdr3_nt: TGTGCCAGCAGTTTAGAGGGCGGGGATAGCAATCAGCCCCAGCATTTT

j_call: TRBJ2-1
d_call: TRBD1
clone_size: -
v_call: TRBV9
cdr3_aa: CASTGYRGVNEQFF
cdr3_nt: TGTGCCAGCACCGGTTACAGGGGCGTCAATGAGCAGTTCTTC

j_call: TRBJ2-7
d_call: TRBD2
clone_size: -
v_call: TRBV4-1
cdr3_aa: CASSQPTSGAYEQYF
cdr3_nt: TGCGCCAGCAGCCAACCTACTAGCGGGGCTTACGAGCAGTACTTC

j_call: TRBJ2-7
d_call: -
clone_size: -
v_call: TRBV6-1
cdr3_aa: CASSEARPGIYEQYF
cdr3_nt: TGTGCCAGCAGTGAAGCGCGGCCAGGGATCTACGAGCAGTACTTC

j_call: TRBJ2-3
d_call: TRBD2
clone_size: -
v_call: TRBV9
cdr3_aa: CASSVDVAGFRADTQYF
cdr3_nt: TGTGCCAGCAGCGTAGACGTAGCGGGGTTCAGGGCAGATACGCAGTATTTT

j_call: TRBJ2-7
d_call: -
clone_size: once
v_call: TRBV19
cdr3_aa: CASSIDLGVNYEQYF
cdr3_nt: TGTGCCAGTAGTATAGATCTTGGGGTGAACTACGAGCAGTACTTC

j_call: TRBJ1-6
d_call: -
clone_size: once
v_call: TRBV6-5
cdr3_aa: CASSYSPGVGSPLHF
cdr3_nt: TGTGCCAGCAGTTACTCACCGGGAGTGGGTTCACCCCTCCACTTT

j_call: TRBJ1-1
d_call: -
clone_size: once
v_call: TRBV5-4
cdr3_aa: CASSTGQPNTEAFF
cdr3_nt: TGTGCCAGCAGCACCGGACAGCCGAACACTGAAGCTTTCTTT

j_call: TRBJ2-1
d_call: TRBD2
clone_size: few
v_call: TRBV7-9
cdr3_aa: CASSFSGRAVDEQFF
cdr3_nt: TGTGCCAGCAGCTTTAGCGGGAGGGCCGTCGATGAGCAGTTCTTC

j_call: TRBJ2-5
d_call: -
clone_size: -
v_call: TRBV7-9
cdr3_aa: CASSRWGRVGQETQYF
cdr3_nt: TGTGCCAGCAGCCGATGGGGCAGGGTGGGACAAGAGACCCAGTACTTC

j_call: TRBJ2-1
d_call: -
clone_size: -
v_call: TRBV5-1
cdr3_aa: CASRTGQYNEQFF
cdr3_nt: TGCGCCAGCAGGACAGGACAATACAATGAGCAGTTCTTC

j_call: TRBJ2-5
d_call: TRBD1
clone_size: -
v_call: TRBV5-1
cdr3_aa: CASSITGGNQETQYF
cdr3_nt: TGCGCCAGCAGCATAACAGGGGGAAACCAAGAGACCCAGTACTTC

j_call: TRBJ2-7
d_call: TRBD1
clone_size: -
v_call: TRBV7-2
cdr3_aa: CASSRDRGRYEQYF
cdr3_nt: TGTGCCAGCAGCCGGGACAGGGGGAGATACGAGCAGTACTTC

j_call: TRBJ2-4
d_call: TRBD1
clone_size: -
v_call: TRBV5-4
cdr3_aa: CASSQQGANIQYF
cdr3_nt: TGTGCCAGCAGCCAACAGGGGGCGAACATTCAGTACTTC

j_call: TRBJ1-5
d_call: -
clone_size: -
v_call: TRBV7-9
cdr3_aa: CASSLGGANQPQHF
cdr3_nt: TGTGCCAGCAGCTTAGGAGGGGCGAATCAGCCCCAGCATTTT

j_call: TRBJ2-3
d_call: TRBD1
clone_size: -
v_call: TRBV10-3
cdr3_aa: CASIAVGGTGGLDTQYF
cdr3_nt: TGTGCCAGCATCGCCGTGGGGGGGACAGGGGGCCTAGATACGCAGTATTTT

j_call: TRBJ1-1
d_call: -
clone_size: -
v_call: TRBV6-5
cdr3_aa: CASSYVTGQVTEAFF
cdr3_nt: TGTGCCAGCAGTTATGTTACAGGGCAAGTCACTGAAGCTTTCTTT

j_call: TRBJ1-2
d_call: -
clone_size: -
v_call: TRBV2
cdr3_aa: CASSESRWYSGYTF
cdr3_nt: TGTGCCAGCAGTGAAAGCAGGTGGTATTCTGGCTACACCTTC

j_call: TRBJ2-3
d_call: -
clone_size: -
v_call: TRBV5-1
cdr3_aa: CASRPLAGTGDTQYF
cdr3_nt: TGCGCCAGCAGACCATTGGCGGGGACGGGAGATACGCAGTATTTT

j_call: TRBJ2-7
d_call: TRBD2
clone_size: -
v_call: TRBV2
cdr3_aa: CAGTSGRYPYEQYF
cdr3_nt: TGTGCCGGGACTAGCGGGAGGTACCCCTACGAGCAGTACTTC

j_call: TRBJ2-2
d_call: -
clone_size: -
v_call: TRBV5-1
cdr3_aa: CASSSGLGNRRELFF
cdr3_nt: TGCGCCAGCAGCTCTGGACTGGGAAATAGAAGGGAGCTGTTTTTT

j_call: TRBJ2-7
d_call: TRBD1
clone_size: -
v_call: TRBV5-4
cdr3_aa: CASSLWDSVREQYF
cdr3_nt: TGTGCCAGCAGCTTATGGGACAGTGTGAGGGAGCAGTACTTC

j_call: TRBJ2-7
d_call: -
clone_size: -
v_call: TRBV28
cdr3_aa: CASNPWPGGHDEQYF
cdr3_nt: TGTGCCAGCAACCCTTGGCCGGGGGGCCACGACGAGCAGTACTTC

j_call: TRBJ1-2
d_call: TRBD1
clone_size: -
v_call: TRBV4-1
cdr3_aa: CASSLGRDRGILYGYTF
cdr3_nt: TGCGCCAGCAGCCTAGGCCGGGACAGGGGGATCCTCTATGGCTACACCTTC

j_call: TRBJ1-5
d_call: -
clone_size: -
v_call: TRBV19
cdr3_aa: CASSMRVGLRGSQPQHF
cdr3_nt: TGTGCCAGTAGTATGAGGGTGGGTCTCCGAGGTTCCCAGCCCCAGCATTTT

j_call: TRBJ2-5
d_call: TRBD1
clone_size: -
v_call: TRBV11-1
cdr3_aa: CASSLQGASETQYF
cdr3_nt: TGTGCCAGCAGTCTACAGGGGGCTTCAGAGACCCAGTACTTC

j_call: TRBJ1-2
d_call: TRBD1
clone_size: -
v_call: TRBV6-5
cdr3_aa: CASSPHVTGGSSYTF
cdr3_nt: TGTGCCAGCAGTCCCCACGTGACAGGGGGCTCAAGCTACACCTTC

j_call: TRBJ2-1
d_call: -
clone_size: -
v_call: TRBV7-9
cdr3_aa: CASSLERAEPDNEQFF
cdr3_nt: TGTGCCAGCAGCTTAGAGCGGGCGGAGCCGGACAATGAGCAGTTCTTC